The count of the clone carrying this T cell receptor beta chain is one. These data come from a study of cytomegalovirus exposure and HLA in healthy donors. Study as a whole: Early released data had around 89 million unique TCRs, all coming from HLA-typed donors.

The germline CDR1 and CDR2 sequences are SGHDT and YYEEEE. The CDR3 is made up of 14 amino acids. The V and J ends lost 4 bases and 7 bases, in that order; junction bases with no gene match: 5. Whereas donors were nominally healthy upon sampling, unrecorded immune exposures were probable. PCR involved 60 Vbeta and 13 Jbeta primers. The method was immunoSEQ multiplex PCR; TCRdb's version includes in-frame clones alone and lacks a portion of them. The sample lists about 200,000 clones, more than 75% occurring once. Sequencing was performed on PBMCs. This clonotype was obtained from a woman aged 45 to 65 in good health and CMV-seropositive. The rearrangement uses TRBV5-6 and TRBJ1-4, with 9 bases lining up with TRBD1. The CDR3 nucleotides are TGTGCCAGCAGCCGTGGACAGGGGCCTGAAAAACTGTTTTTT. Protein product: CASSRGQGPEKLFF.